These T cell receptor beta chains were read from a single sample in a study of beta chain features in type 1 diabetes. The table came from immunoSEQ multiplex PCR; TCRdb's copy has only in-frame clones and leaves some out. The sample has under 300,000 clones, roughly 14% seen once. The sample comprised naive CD4+ T cells from blood. These receptors all stem from a man between 25 and 39 years old with type 1 diabetes. Both conserved end residues are part of each CDR3. The D gene is left open where the match is weak. Clone size is stated in some rows and not others, as once, few, many or a class when expanded.

D	size	V	J	CDR3	DNA
.	.	TRBV5-1	TRBJ2-3	CASSFAGGSTDTQYF	TGCGCCAGCAGCTTCGCGGGTGGAAGCACAGATACGCAGTATTTT
TRBD2	.	TRBV2	TRBJ2-3	CASSEGLAVTDTQYF	TGTGCCAGCAGTGAAGGGCTAGCGGTGACAGATACGCAGTATTTT
TRBD1	.	TRBV10-3	TRBJ2-7	CAISESGTGNPYEQYF	TGTGCCATCAGTGAGTCCGGGACAGGGAATCCCTACGAGCAGTACTTC
TRBD2	.	TRBV11-2	TRBJ2-1	CASSWTSGSYNEQFF	TGTGCCAGCAGCTGGACTAGCGGGTCTTACAATGAGCAGTTCTTC
.	.	TRBV2	TRBJ2-1	CASIQVGRGEQFF	TGTGCCAGCATTCAGGTGGGCCGTGGCGAGCAGTTCTTC
.	.	TRBV5-1	TRBJ2-5	CASSLSGLPFEETQYF	TGCGCCAGCAGCCTTTCGGGACTGCCTTTTGAAGAGACCCAGTACTTC
.	.	TRBV2	TRBJ2-7	CASFSGADPSYEQYF	TGTGCCAGCTTTAGCGGCGCGGACCCCTCCTACGAGCAGTACTTC
.	.	TRBV2	TRBJ2-7	CASSLGASYEQYF	TGTGCCAGCAGTTTAGGGGCTTCCTACGAGCAGTACTTC
.	few	TRBV7-2	TRBJ2-1	CASGRGLRNEQFF	TGTGCCAGCGGACGGGGATTGAGGAATGAGCAGTTCTTC
.	.	TRBV29-1	TRBJ2-5	CSVEGAQETQYF	TGCAGCGTTGAGGGGGCCCAAGAGACCCAGTACTTC
.	few	TRBV30	TRBJ1-2	CAWSIARRLYVLGYGYTF	TGTGCCTGGAGCATAGCCCGGCGGCTATACGTACTAGGCTATGGCTACACCTTC
.	.	TRBV7-2	TRBJ2-4	CASSPVASKNIQYF	TGTGCCAGCAGCCCGGTCGCGTCCAAAAACATTCAGTACTTC
.	.	TRBV2	TRBJ1-1	CASSGGHGASTEAFF	TGTGCCAGCAGTGGGGGACATGGGGCGAGCACTGAAGCTTTCTTT
TRBD1	.	TRBV15	TRBJ2-2	CATSRDQGVRELFF	TGTGCCACCAGCAGAGACCAGGGGGTCCGGGAGCTGTTTTTT
.	few	TRBV5-1	TRBJ1-1	CASGLGDGRNTEAFF	TGCGCCAGCGGCCTTGGGGATGGGAGGAACACTGAAGCTTTCTTT
.	few	TRBV10-3	TRBJ1-5	CAIRDSAGPQHF	TGTGCCATCAGGGACAGCGCGGGGCCCCAGCATTTT
.	.	TRBV18	TRBJ2-3	CASSPLYSGTDTQYF	TGTGCCAGCTCCCCACTGTATAGTGGCACAGATACGCAGTATTTT
.	few	TRBV2	TRBJ1-2	CASSDSLSYGYTF	TGTGCCAGCAGCGACAGCCTGAGCTATGGCTACACCTTC
.	few	TRBV2	TRBJ1-1	CASTGHLEAFF	TGTGCCAGCACCGGACATCTTGAAGCTTTCTTT
TRBD1	few	TRBV10-3	TRBJ2-5	CAISGQGVLRGQETQYF	TGTGCCATCAGTGGACAGGGGGTGCTTAGGGGCCAAGAGACCCAGTACTTC
TRBD1	few	TRBV5-1	TRBJ2-7	CASSLTPGQGREQYF	TGCGCCAGCAGCTTGACCCCGGGACAGGGACGCGAGCAGTACTTC
.	few	TRBV9	TRBJ2-1	CASSPPARDNEQFF	TGTGCCAGCAGCCCCCCGGCGCGGGATAATGAGCAGTTCTTC
TRBD1	few	TRBV5-1	TRBJ1-1	CASSGDREGTEAFF	TGCGCCAGCAGCGGAGACAGGGAAGGAACTGAAGCTTTCTTT
TRBD1	few	TRBV2	TRBJ1-3	CASSGDRGLENTIYF	TGTGCCAGCAGCGGAGACAGGGGGCTTGAAAACACCATATATTTT
.	.	TRBV4-1	TRBJ1-2	CASSQDFGSRDYGYTF	TGCGCCAGCAGCCAAGATTTCGGCTCCCGGGACTATGGCTACACCTTC
.	few	TRBV7-9	TRBJ1-2	CASSFLGGPGGYTF	TGTGCCAGCAGCTTCCTCGGGGGACCGGGTGGCTACACCTTC
.	few	TRBV19	TRBJ1-4	CASRPGVLGEKLFF	TGTGCCAGTAGACCCGGGGTCCTGGGGGAAAAACTGTTTTTT
TRBD1	.	TRBV29-1	TRBJ2-1	CSVEDHQTGGRFF	TGCAGCGTTGAAGACCACCAGACAGGGGGACGATTCTTC
.	.	TRBV7-9	TRBJ1-5	CASSLSQGNQPQHF	TGTGCCAGCAGCTTGAGCCAAGGCAATCAGCCCCAGCATTTT
TRBD1	.	TRBV18	TRBJ1-2	CASSSGTGANGYTF	TGTGCCAGCTCAAGCGGGACAGGGGCGAATGGCTACACCTTC
.	few	TRBV27	TRBJ2-7	CASSPTRNEQYF	TGTGCCAGCAGTCCAACTAGAAACGAGCAGTACTTC
TRBD2	many	TRBV30	TRBJ2-1	CAWSVAGAAYNEQFF	TGTGCCTGGAGTGTGGCGGGAGCGGCCTACAATGAGCAGTTCTTC
.	.	TRBV6-6	TRBJ2-7	CASSYSTESSYEQYF	TGTGCCAGCAGTTACTCGACGGAGAGCTCCTACGAGCAGTACTTC
.	few	TRBV6-5	TRBJ1-1	CASRFPGGTEAFF	TGTGCCAGCAGATTCCCGGGGGGCACTGAAGCTTTCTTT
TRBD2	.	TRBV5-6	TRBJ2-7	CASTRSGGSYEQYF	TGTGCCAGCACCCGAAGCGGGGGATCATACGAGCAGTACTTC
.	few	TRBV2	TRBJ2-7	CASSDRGEYEQYF	TGTGCCAGCAGTGACAGGGGGGAGTACGAGCAGTACTTC
TRBD1	.	TRBV7-9	TRBJ1-5	CASSLGTGRAPQHF	TGTGCCAGCAGCTTGGGGACAGGCCGGGCGCCCCAGCATTTT
.	.	TRBV25-1	TRBJ2-7	CASGETGTYEQYF	TGTGCCAGTGGGGAAACAGGGACCTACGAGCAGTACTTC
.	.	TRBV9	TRBJ2-1	CASSVDGPGYNEQFF	TGTGCCAGCAGCGTAGACGGGCCGGGGTACAATGAGCAGTTCTTC
.	few	TRBV6-1	TRBJ1-5	CASRAGGQPQHF	TGTGCCAGCAGAGCGGGTGGCCAGCCCCAGCATTTT
.	.	TRBV11-2	TRBJ2-7	CASSTLTGEFYEQYF	TGTGCCAGCAGCACCCTGACAGGAGAGTTTTACGAGCAGTACTTC
.	.	TRBV5-1	TRBJ2-1	CASGEGGSYNEQFF	TGCGCCAGCGGTGAAGGGGGCTCCTACAATGAGCAGTTCTTC
.	few	TRBV7-2	TRBJ2-1	CASSLSNEQFF	TGTGCCAGCAGCTTATCGAATGAGCAGTTCTTC
.	.	TRBV9	TRBJ2-7	CASSVGQNSYEQYF	TGTGCCAGCAGCGTAGGACAGAACTCCTACGAGCAGTACTTC
.	few	TRBV10-2	TRBJ2-7	CASGRRGYEQYF	TGCGCCAGCGGTCGTCGGGGCTACGAGCAGTACTTC
TRBD1	few	TRBV7-9	TRBJ1-1	CASSQSRGLGSEAFF	TGTGCCAGCAGCCAATCCAGGGGGCTGGGCTCTGAAGCTTTCTTT
.	.	TRBV5-4	TRBJ2-1	CASSIAGGGGPYNEQFF	TGTGCCAGCAGCATCGCCGGAGGCGGTGGACCCTACAATGAGCAGTTCTTC
TRBD2	few	TRBV25-1	TRBJ2-3	CASSVLAGEGDTQYF	TGTGCCAGCAGTGTTTTAGCGGGAGAGGGGGATACGCAGTATTTT
TRBD1	.	TRBV10-3	TRBJ1-2	CAISSGTGVYGYTF	TGTGCCATCAGCTCCGGGACAGGGGTCTATGGCTACACCTTC
TRBD1	.	TRBV6-5	TRBJ2-7	CASSYRDRGHYEQYF	TGTGCCAGCAGTTATCGGGACAGGGGACACTACGAGCAGTACTTC
.	.	TRBV29-1	TRBJ2-5	CSVGSGEETQYF	TGCAGCGTTGGGAGTGGCGAAGAGACCCAGTACTTC
TRBD1	few	TRBV13	TRBJ1-2	CASSLQGAGNYGYTF	TGTGCCAGCAGCCTACAGGGGGCGGGCAACTATGGCTACACCTTC
.	.	TRBV29-1	TRBJ2-3	CSVQYPPDTQYF	TGCAGCGTTCAGTACCCGCCAGATACGCAGTATTTT
TRBD2	few	TRBV5-5	TRBJ2-7	CASSLYRGGPSYEQYF	TGTGCCAGCAGCTTGTACCGCGGGGGGCCCTCCTACGAGCAGTACTTC
TRBD1	.	TRBV18	TRBJ1-4	CASSQRGQGVEKLFF	TGTGCCAGCTCACAGCGGGGACAGGGTGTCGAAAAACTGTTTTTT